This entry describes one TCR beta chain. These data come from a study of technical replicates of blood from a few donors. The protocol was immunoSEQ multiplex PCR, while the TCRdb copy is restricted to in-frame clones and leaves out a portion. The repertoire holds more than 90,000 clones, with nearly 97% as singletons. The specimen sequenced was T cells isolated from PBMCs. The receptor was derived from a human donor in good health.

The CDR3 sequence is CASSGRGGQGVTQPQHF. The DNA of the CDR3 is TGCGCCAGCAGCGGCCGGGGGGGACAGGGGGTAACTCAGCCCCAGCATTTT. This chain links TRBV4-1 with TRBJ1-5; 11 bases map to TRBD1. Germline V lookup: CDR1 MGHRA, CDR2 YSYEKL. This CDR3 spans 17 amino acids. J lost 6 bases, V lost 5 bases, and 12 bases had no gene match.